These 18 T cell receptor beta chains share one sample of origin, sequenced in a study of vaccination and CD4 T cells after COVID-19. No cognate antigen is known for these TCRs. The Oncomine TCR Beta short-read assay sequenced DNA from cultured CD4+ T cells. TCRdb re-called the PCR reads through MiXCR, storing one row per CDR3 protein. The sample has about 10,000 distinct CDR3 sequences, roughly half seen once. Treatment meaning: roughly nine-day PBMC culture with coronavirus spike peptide pools or control peptides (ViraFEST assay). Sequencing was performed on CD4+ T cells from blood, cultured in vitro. The receptors originated from a human donor who had recovered from COVID-19.

The J gene is TRBJ1-1, the V gene TRBV5-1; 7 bases align to TRBD1. Germline CDR1 and CDR2: SGHRS and YFSETQ. This CDR3 spans 14 amino acids. V gave up 5 bases and J gave up 2 bases; unmatched junction bases: 6. The CDR3 here is CASRQTGINTEAFF. CDR3 bases: TGCGCCAGCAGACAGACAGGGATAAACACTGAAGCTTTCTTT.

This clonotype was observed a single time. The V gene is TRBV7-3, the J gene TRBJ2-7; 9 nucleotides align to TRBD1. Germline trimming cut 4 bases from V and 7 bases from J; bases unmatched to any gene: 26. The CDR3 is made up of 20 amino acids. Germline CDR1 is SGHTA and CDR2 is FQGTGA. The CDR3 nucleotides read TGTGCCAGCAGCTCCCTCGTGCTGGCCTCGGCCGACAGGGGGAATAATGAGCAGTACTTC. Translating it yields CASSSLVLASADRGNNEQYF.

This clonotype was observed a handful of times. This chain links TRBV28 with TRBJ2-7; D assignment may be TRBD1 or TRBD2 (5 bases each). The CDR3 consists of 15 residues. V lost 6 bases and J 1 base, leaving 16 bases between the germline ends. Germline CDR1 is MDHEN and CDR2 is SYDVKM. The CDR3 sequence: CASSQPGTQSYEQYF. CDR3 sequence (DNA): TGTGCCAGCAGCCAGCCGGGGACCCAATCCTACGAGCAGTACTTC.

This sequence joins TRBV20-1 and TRBJ1-5; 9 positions agree with TRBD1. V lost 6 bases to trimming and J lost 6 bases; unmatched junction nucleotides: 12. The CDR3 sequence is 15 residues long. The germline V gene has CDR1 DFQATT and CDR2 SNEGSKA (reference sequence). Written as DNA, the CDR3 is TGCAGTGCGTATGGGGACAGGGCCCTCGTTCAGCCCCAGCATTTT. It specifies CSAYGDRALVQPQHF.

A few counts support this clonotype. The chain has TRBV20-1 and TRBJ1-6, with 7 bases matching TRBD1. The CDR3 has 14 residues. Unmatched junction bases numbered 2, after V lost 3 bases and J lost 3 bases. The germline V gene encodes CDR1 DFQATT and CDR2 SNEGSKA (reference sequence). The CDR3 DNA is TGCAGTGCTAGGGGACAGTTCTATAATTCACCCCTCCACTTT. Translation: CSARGQFYNSPLHF.

The chain links TRBV7-2 to TRBJ1-1; D not resolved. The CDR3 contains 13 residues. Germline V CDR1 and CDR2: SGHTA, FQGNSA. Trimming shortened V by 8 bases and J by 1 base, and 11 bases separated the two germline ends. The CDR3 bases are TGTGCCAGCTCGCAAACAGCGAACACTGAAGCTTTCTTT. Translated: CASSQTANTEAFF.

The rearrangement uses TRBV7-9 and TRBJ2-7; 11 positions agree with TRBD1. CDR3 size: 18 residues. V lost 5 bases to trimming and J lost 2 bases; unmatched junction nucleotides: 14. In germline, CDR1 is SEHNR, CDR2 FQNEAQ (reference sequence). The CDR3 nucleotides read TGTGCCAGCAGCCGGACATATAGGACAGGGGGCCAAACCTACGAGCAGTACTTC. It codes for CASSRTYRTGGQTYEQYF.

CDR3 loop: CSASDGLYNSPLHF. Here the CDR3 DNA reads TGCAGTGCTAGCGACGGACTGTATAATTCACCCCTCCACTTT. This chain uses TRBV20-1 with TRBJ1-6, with D unclear. The germline V gene encodes CDR1 DFQATT and CDR2 SNEGSKA (reference sequence). V lost 3 bases and J lost 4, with 10 bases in between. The CDR3 consists of 14 residues.

In the case of this clonotype: The junction departs from germline at one end; a sequencing error may be responsible. The chain uses TRBV2 and TRBJ1-1, with unresolved D. The germline V gene has CDR1 SNHLY and CDR2 FYNNEI. This CDR3 has 13 residues. CDR3 sequence (DNA): TGTGCCAGCGGTGAGATAGGCTCAGCTGAAGCTTTCTTT. It yields the protein CASGEIGSAEAFF. The whole variable domain, remainder taken from reference TRBV2 and TRBJ1-1, is EPEVTQTPSHQVTQMGQEVILRCVPISNHLYFYWYRQILGQKVEFLVSFYNNEISEKSEIFDDQFSVERPDGSNFTLKIRSTKLEDSAMYFCASGEIGSAEAFFGQGTRLTVV.

By share, this clonotype counts as large. V is TRBV7-2 and J is TRBJ1-5; 7 nucleotides align to TRBD1. With 5 bases clipped from V and 4 bases from J, the junction kept 2 bases outside the gene matches. CDR1 is SGHTA and CDR2 is FQGNSA in the germline V gene. This CDR3 comprises 13 residues. CDR3 nucleotides: TGTGCCAGCAGCATCAGGGGGAATCAGCCCCAGCATTTT. Translation gives CASSIRGNQPQHF.

The chain employs TRBV6-1 and TRBJ1-5; TRBD1 agrees at 9 bases. J lost 4 bases, V lost 6 bases, and 10 bases had no gene match. Germline lookup yields CDR1 MNHNS and CDR2 SASEGT. This CDR3 is built from 16 residues. The CDR3, as DNA: TGTGCCAGCAGCCCCGGGACAGGGCATAATAATCAGCCCCAGCATTTT. Its translation: CASSPGTGHNNQPQHF.

The rearrangement links TRBV6-1 to TRBJ2-2; 10 positions agree with TRBD2. V trimming: 6 bases; J trimming: 6 bases; junction bases outside the gene matches: 4. The germline V gene encodes CDR1 MNHNS and CDR2 SASEGT. CDR3 length: 14 amino acids. The CDR3 bases are TGTGCCAGCAGGCCTAGCGGGAGTGCCGGGGAGCTGTTTTTT. This encodes CASRPSGSAGELFF.

This clonotype appeared a few times. The CDR3 DNA sequence: TGTGCCAGCAGTTCCCACGGACAGGCCTACGAGCAGTACTTC. This gives the protein CASSSHGQAYEQYF. The chain couples TRBV27 to TRBJ2-7; 7 nucleotides line up with TRBD1. Germline V gene data show CDR1 as MNHEY and CDR2 as SMNVEV (reference sequence). After removal of 4 bases from V and 2 bases from J, the junction contained 5 bases not matched to a gene. CDR3 length equals 14 residues.

The V call is TRBV7-9, the J call TRBJ1-6; D remains unclear. The CDR3 extends over 13 amino acids. Looked up from germline, CDR1 is SEHNR and CDR2 is FQNEAQ (reference sequence). With 4 bases removed from V and 8 bases from J, the gap between germline ends came to 9 bases. The CDR3 sequence: CASSSPGYSPLHF. In DNA form, the CDR3 reads TGTGCCAGCAGCTCCCCCGGGTATTCACCCCTCCACTTT.

Only one count was recorded for this clonotype. The V gene is TRBV20-1, the J gene TRBJ1-2; 8 bases map to TRBD1. V lost 4 bases and J lost 6; bases outside the gene matches: 4. There are 12 residues in the CDR3. The germline CDR1 and CDR2 sequences are DFQATT and SNEGSKA (reference sequence). This CDR3 reads CSATRTGHGYTF. The CDR3 DNA is TGCAGTGCTACTCGGACAGGGCATGGCTACACCTTC.

The CDR3 is CASSLASGNNYGYTF. CDR3 nucleotides: TGCGCCAGCAGCTTGGCGTCGGGGAACAACTATGGCTACACCTTC. The chain couples TRBV5-1 to TRBJ1-2; D is undetermined. CDR3 length: 15 residues. Trimming pared 0 bases from V and 2 bases from J, leaving 11 bases between. Germline V CDR1 and CDR2: SGHRS, YFSETQ.

The J gene is TRBJ2-2, the V gene TRBV14, with no clear D. V was pared by 2 bases and J by 0 bases, with 7 bases between. The CDR3 spans 15 residues. Germline V gives CDR1 SGHDN, CDR2 FVKESK. The CDR3 sequence: CASSQYAANTGELFF. As DNA, the CDR3 is TGTGCCAGCAGCCAATACGCAGCGAACACCGGGGAGCTGTTTTTT.

The chain has TRBV3-1 and TRBJ1-2; D is uncertain. The germline V gene has CDR1 LGHDT and CDR2 YNNKEL (reference sequence). CDR3 length: 14 amino acids. V was shortened by 0 bases and J by 2 bases, with 7 bases between the two germline ends. This CDR3 reads CASSQEGLNYGYTF. CDR3 coding DNA: TGTGCCAGCAGCCAAGAAGGGCTGAACTATGGCTACACCTTC.